These 8 T cell receptor beta chains were sequenced from one sample in a study of blood T cell repertoires in COVID-19. Using immunoSEQ multiplex PCR, the repertoire was profiled, and TCRdb retains in-frame clones only, with some absent. The table lists about 35,000 clones, 75% to 90% of them singletons, with around 10% in the top ten. Sequenced input: peripheral blood. All receptors come from a man older than 75 with active COVID-19.

The CDR3 loop reads CASSLRGGIEQYF. The CDR3, as DNA: TGCGCCAGCAGCTTGCGGGGTGGGATCGAGCAGTACTTC. V is TRBV5-1 and J is TRBJ2-7, with D possibly TRBD2 on 5 matching bases. The CDR3 runs 13 residues. Trimming took off 1 base at V and 6 bases at J, with 11 bases between the two ends. Germline-derived CDR1 and CDR2 are SGHRS and YFSETQ.

V and J are TRBV29-1 and TRBJ2-3, with 8 bases aligning to TRBD1. The CDR3 sequence is 13 residues long. CDR1 is SQVTM, CDR2 ANQGSEA, per germline. Losses at the gene ends were 7 bases for V and 6 bases for J; bases not matched to a gene: 9. CDR3 loop: CSAGQGVSDTQYF. The CDR3 DNA is TGCAGCGCCGGACAGGGAGTATCCGATACGCAGTATTTT.

V is TRBV18 and J is TRBJ2-7; D not resolved. This CDR3 contains 12 residues. CDR1 is KGHSH and CDR2 is LQKENI in the germline V gene. The ends were cut back, 3 bases at V and 3 bases at J, with 6 bases in the middle. Here the CDR3 DNA reads TGTGCCAGCTCACCTCCCAGCTACGAGCAGTACTTC. It is translated as CASSPPSYEQYF.

The chain combines TRBV19 with TRBJ2-1; 13 nucleotides agree with TRBD2. The CDR3 is 14 amino acids. Germline V gives CDR1 LNHDA, CDR2 SQIVND (reference sequence). V lost 6 bases and J lost 6; bases outside the gene matches: 2. The CDR3 spells CASRTSGRINEQFF. The CDR3, as DNA: TGTGCCAGTAGGACTAGCGGGAGGATCAATGAGCAGTTCTTC.

The V gene is TRBV19, the J gene TRBJ2-7; D remains unclear. The CDR3 loop spans 14 amino acids. Trimming cost V 3 bases and J 0 bases, with 9 bases left between them. Looked up from germline, CDR1 is LNHDA and CDR2 is SQIVND (reference sequence). Here the CDR3 DNA reads TGTGCCAGTAGTATCCGCGACAACTCCTACGAGCAGTACTTC. Translation: CASSIRDNSYEQYF.

The chain carries TRBV28 and TRBJ2-5; a weak D match, TRBD1 (6 bases). Between the trimmed V and J ends, which lost 6 bases and 0 bases, there was a span of 14 bases. The CDR3 is made up of 15 amino acids. Germline V gene data show CDR1 as MDHEN and CDR2 as SYDVKM. In nucleotides, the CDR3 is TGTGCCAGCAGACCGGGACACGCGTACCAAGAGACCCAGTACTTC. This sequence encodes CASRPGHAYQETQYF.

This clone was counted a few times. The rearrangement links TRBV5-1 to TRBJ2-5, with TRBD2 identical over 7 bases. After removal of 7 bases from V and 1 base from J, the junction contained 7 bases not matched to a gene. Per germline, CDR1 SGHRS and CDR2 YFSETQ. This CDR3 is 14 amino acids long. The CDR3 region has the DNA TGCGCCAGCCAAACCGGGGGGAGCCAAGAGACCCAGTACTTC. Its protein product is CASQTGGSQETQYF.

This chain joins TRBV2 and TRBJ2-3; TRBD2 matches 9 bases. Germline V gives CDR1 SNHLY, CDR2 FYNNEI. The CDR3 is 15 amino acids. Trimming at V came to 2 bases and at J to 6 bases, leaving 6 bases not matched to a gene. In DNA, the CDR3 is TGTGCCAGCAGTGAATGGCTAGCGGGAAGGGATACGCAGTATTTT. It is translated as CASSEWLAGRDTQYF.